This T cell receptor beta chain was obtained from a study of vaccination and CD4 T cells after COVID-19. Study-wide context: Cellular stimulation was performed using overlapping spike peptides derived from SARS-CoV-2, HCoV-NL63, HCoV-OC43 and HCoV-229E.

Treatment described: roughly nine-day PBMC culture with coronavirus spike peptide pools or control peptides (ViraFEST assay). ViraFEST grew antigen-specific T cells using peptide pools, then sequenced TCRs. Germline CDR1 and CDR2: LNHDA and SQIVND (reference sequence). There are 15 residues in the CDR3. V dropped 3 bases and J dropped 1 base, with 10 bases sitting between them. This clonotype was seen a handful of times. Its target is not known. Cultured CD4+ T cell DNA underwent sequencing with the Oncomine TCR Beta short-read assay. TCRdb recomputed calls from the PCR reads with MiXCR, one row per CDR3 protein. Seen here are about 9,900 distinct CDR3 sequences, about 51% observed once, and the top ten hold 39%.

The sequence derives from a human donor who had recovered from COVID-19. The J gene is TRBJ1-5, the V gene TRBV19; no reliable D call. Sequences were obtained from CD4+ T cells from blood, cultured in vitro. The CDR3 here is CASSIIGGSNQPQHF. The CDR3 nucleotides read TGTGCCAGTAGTATTATAGGCGGAAGCAATCAGCCCCAGCATTTT.